These 12 T cell receptor beta chains came from one sample sequenced in a study of post-analysis software for immune sequencing data. Notes on the study in general: Elevated frequency relative to controls characterized 4 or 5 TRBV segments in patients, TRBV5-6, TRBV5-1 and TRBV20-1 among them.

Their recognized antigens are unknown. Carried by the TCR beta cDNA libraries were unique molecular identifiers. TCRdb fed the PCR reads into MiXCR, producing one record per CDR3 protein. This sample has fewer than 850,000 distinct CDR3 sequences; around 42% occur once, and the top ten carry around 4.7%. Sequencing was carried out using blood. The receptors stem from a girl aged 10 to 17 with multiple sclerosis.

About this clonotype itself: The junction shows a germline mismatch at one end, possibly a read error. The rearrangement uses TRBV7-7 and TRBJ2-4, with D possibly being TRBD1 (5 bases). Germline V gene data show CDR1 as SSHAT and CDR2 as FNYEAQ (reference sequence). This CDR3 is built from 16 residues. CDR3 in DNA: TGTGCTAGCAGCTTTAGCAGGGCGGTTGCCAAAAACATTCAGTACTTC. Translated: CASSFSRAVAKNIQYF.

This clonotype showed up just a few times. V is TRBV27 and J is TRBJ2-7; TRBD2 might be the D (6 bases). This CDR3 comprises 15 residues. Trimming shortened V by 4 bases and J by 2 bases, and 15 bases separated the two germline ends. The germline V gene has CDR1 MNHEY and CDR2 SMNVEV (reference sequence). CDR3 DNA: TGTGCCAGCAGTTCAATCGGGGGAAGTACCTACGAGCAGTACTTC. Amino acids: CASSSIGGSTYEQYF.

This clonotype was observed a handful of times. The V call is TRBV28, the J call TRBJ2-1; 9 bases agree with TRBD1. V was pared by 1 base and J by 11 bases, with 9 bases of the junction left unmatched. The CDR3 has 15 residues. The germline CDR1 and CDR2 sequences are MDHEN and SYDVKM. CDR3 amino acids: CASSLLWDRDDQQFF. CDR3 in DNA: TGTGCCAGCAGTTTATTGTGGGACAGGGATGACCAGCAGTTCTTC. The full variable domain, its missing parts supplied by reference TRBV28 and TRBJ2-1, is DVKVTQSSRYLVKRTGEKVFLECVQDMDHENMFWYRQDPGLGLRLIYFSYDVKMKEKGDIPEGYSVSREKKERFSLILESASTNQTSMYLCASSLLWDRDDQQFFGPGTRLTVL.

This rearrangement joins TRBV28 to TRBJ2-2, with 8 bases lining up with TRBD2. This CDR3 region has 17 residues. Germline loops: CDR1 MDHEN, CDR2 SYDVKM. V lost 7 bases and J lost 0; bases outside the gene matches: 10. CDR3 in amino acids: CASNFASGSTNTGELFF. The CDR3 DNA is TGTGCCAGCAATTTCGCTAGCGGGTCCACGAACACCGGGGAGCTGTTTTTT.

This clonotype was observed a few times. The V call is TRBV6-5, the J call TRBJ1-1; no clear D gene. The CDR3 totals 16 residues. Germline V gene data show CDR1 as MNHEY and CDR2 as SVGAGI. The V end was cut by 0 bases, the J end by 4 bases, with 15 bases between. In DNA form, the CDR3 reads TGTGCCAGCAGTTACTCCAGGACCCCTAAGGTCACTGAAGCTTTCTTT. It encodes CASSYSRTPKVTEAFF.

CDR3 DNA sequence: TGTGCCAGCGCGAGGGACAGGGTGGGCACTGAAGCTTTCTTT. Translation: CASARDRVGTEAFF. V gene TRBV6-5 combines with J gene TRBJ1-1; 9 bases map to TRBD1. Trimming cost V 8 bases and J 4 bases; bases outside gene matches: 8. CDR3 length: 14 residues. The germline gives CDR1 MNHEY, CDR2 SVGAGI.

Comment on this clonotype: The junction departs from germline at one end; a sequencing error may be responsible. The chain carries TRBV7-9 and TRBJ2-2; D possibly corresponds to TRBD2 (5 bases). Germline-derived CDR1 and CDR2 are SEHNR and FQNEAQ (reference sequence). There are 13 residues in the CDR3. The CDR3 nucleotides read TGTGCCAGCAGCCATCGGAACACCGGGGAACTGTTTTTT. It translates to CASSHRNTGELFF. Supplemented by reference TRBV7-9 and TRBJ2-2, the full variable domain reads DTGVSQNPRHKITKRGQNVTFRCDPISEHNRLYWYRQTLGQGPEFLTYFQNEAQLEKSRLLSDRFSAERPKGSFSTLEIQRTEQGDSAMYLCASSHRNTGELFFGEGSRLTVL.

The rearrangement joins TRBV7-9 to TRBJ1-4; D might be TRBD1 (5 bases). This CDR3 is built from 15 residues. Trimming removed 5 bases at V and 7 bases at J, with 17 bases between. Germline CDR1 is SEHNR and CDR2 is FQNEAQ (reference sequence). The CDR3 reads CASSRQGPPLEKLFF. The CDR3 DNA is TGTGCCAGCAGCCGCCAGGGCCCTCCCCTTGAAAAACTGTTTTTT.

The chain carries TRBV12-3 or TRBV12-4 and TRBJ2-7, with a weak D call TRBD2 (5 bases). V was trimmed by 3 bases and J by 3 bases, leaving 6 bases between them. This CDR3 comprises 12 residues. The CDR3 loop is CASSFDYYEQYF. The DNA of the CDR3 is TGTGCCAGCAGTTTCGACTACTACGAGCAGTACTTC.

This clonotype was counted between two and nine times. The chain carries TRBV29-1 and TRBJ1-2; D is undetermined. The CDR3 is 11 residues long. V was pared by 6 bases and J by 8 bases, with 13 bases between. The V gene's germline CDR1 is SQVTM and CDR2 ANQGSEA. In DNA form, the CDR3 reads TGCAGCGTCGGGCACCGAGAAGGCTACACCTTC. Translating it yields CSVGHREGYTF.

The chain uses TRBV20-1 and TRBJ2-7; D might be TRBD2 (8 bases). Germline CDR1 reads DFQATT; CDR2 reads SNEGSKA (reference sequence). V lost 6 bases, J lost 7 bases, and 28 bases lay in between. The CDR3 has 16 amino acids. CDR3 in amino acids: CSAAVAGQSSLGEQYF. The CDR3 DNA reads TGCAGTGCCGCAGTAGCGGGACAGAGCTCATTGGGGGAGCAGTACTTC.

This clonotype was counted a few times. The V call is TRBV20-1, the J call TRBJ2-7; 9 positions agree with TRBD1. The end of the DNA fits TRBJ2-5 better, so the J call may be wrong. Germline V lookup: CDR1 DFQATT, CDR2 SNEGSKA (reference sequence). The CDR3 length is 15 residues. The CDR3, as DNA: TGCAGTGCTAGAGTTGATAACAGGGGGCAGGAGACCCAGTACTTC. As protein: CSARVDNRGQETQYF.